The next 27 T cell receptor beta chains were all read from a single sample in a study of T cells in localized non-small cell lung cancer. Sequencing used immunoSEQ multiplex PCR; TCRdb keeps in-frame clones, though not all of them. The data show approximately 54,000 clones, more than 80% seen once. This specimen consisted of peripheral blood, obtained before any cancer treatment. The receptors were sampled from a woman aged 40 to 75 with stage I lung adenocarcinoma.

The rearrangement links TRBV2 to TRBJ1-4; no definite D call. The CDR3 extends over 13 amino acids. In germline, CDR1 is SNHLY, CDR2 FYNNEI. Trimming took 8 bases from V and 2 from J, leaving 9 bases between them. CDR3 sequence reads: CASSLLTNEKLFF. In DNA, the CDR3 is TGTGCCAGCTCCTTGCTCACTAATGAAAAACTGTTTTTT.

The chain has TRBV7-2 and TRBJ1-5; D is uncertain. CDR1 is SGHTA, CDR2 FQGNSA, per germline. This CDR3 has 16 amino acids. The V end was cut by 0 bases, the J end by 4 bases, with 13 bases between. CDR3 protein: CASSLALGWENQPQHF. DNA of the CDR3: TGTGCCAGCAGCTTAGCTCTAGGCTGGGAAAATCAGCCCCAGCATTTT.

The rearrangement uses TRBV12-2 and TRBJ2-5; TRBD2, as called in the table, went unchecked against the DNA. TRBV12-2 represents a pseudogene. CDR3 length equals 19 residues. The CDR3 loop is CASRLAPPGRDPARETQYF. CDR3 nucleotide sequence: TGTGCAAGTCGCTTAGCCCCCCCCGGGAGGGACCCGGCAAGAGAGACCCAGTACTTC.

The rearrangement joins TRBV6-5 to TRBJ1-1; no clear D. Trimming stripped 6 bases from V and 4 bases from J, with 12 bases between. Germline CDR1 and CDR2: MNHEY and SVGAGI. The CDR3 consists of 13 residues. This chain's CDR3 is CASRDRAATEAFF. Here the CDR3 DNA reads TGTGCCAGCAGAGATCGGGCGGCCACTGAAGCTTTCTTT.

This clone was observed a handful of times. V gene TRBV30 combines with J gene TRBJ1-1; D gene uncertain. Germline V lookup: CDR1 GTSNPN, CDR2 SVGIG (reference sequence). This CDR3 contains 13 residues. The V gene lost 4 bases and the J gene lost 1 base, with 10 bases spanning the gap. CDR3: CAWIRATNTEAFF. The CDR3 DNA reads TGTGCCTGGATCCGGGCTACGAACACTGAAGCTTTCTTT.

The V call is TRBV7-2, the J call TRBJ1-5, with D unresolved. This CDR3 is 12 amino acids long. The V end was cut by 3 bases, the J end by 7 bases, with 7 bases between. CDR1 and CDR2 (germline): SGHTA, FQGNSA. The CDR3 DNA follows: TGTGCCAGCAGCTTTGATCGGCAGCCCCAGCATTTT. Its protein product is CASSFDRQPQHF.

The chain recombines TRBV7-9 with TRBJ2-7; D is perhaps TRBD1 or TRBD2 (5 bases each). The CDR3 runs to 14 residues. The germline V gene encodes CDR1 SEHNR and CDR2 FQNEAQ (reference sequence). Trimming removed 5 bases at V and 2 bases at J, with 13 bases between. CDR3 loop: CASSKGTEPYEQYF. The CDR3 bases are TGTGCCAGCAGCAAGGGGACGGAACCCTACGAGCAGTACTTC.

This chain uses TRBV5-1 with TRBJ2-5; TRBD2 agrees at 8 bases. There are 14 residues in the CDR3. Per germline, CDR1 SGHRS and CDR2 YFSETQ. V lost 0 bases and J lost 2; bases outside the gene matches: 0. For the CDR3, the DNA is TGCGCCAGCAGCTTGGCTAGCGGGCAAGAGACCCAGTACTTC. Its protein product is CASSLASGQETQYF. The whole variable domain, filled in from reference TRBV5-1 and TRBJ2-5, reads KAGVTQTPRYLIKTRGQQVTLSCSPISGHRSVSWYQQTPGQGLQFLFEYFSETQRNKGNFPGRFSGRQFSNSRSEMNVSTLELGDSALYLCASSLASGQETQYFGPGTRLLVL.

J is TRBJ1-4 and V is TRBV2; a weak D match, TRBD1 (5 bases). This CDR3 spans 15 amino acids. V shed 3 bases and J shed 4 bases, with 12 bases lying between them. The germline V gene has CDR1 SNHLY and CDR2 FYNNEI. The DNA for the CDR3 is TGTGCCAGCAGTGATCGCAGGGCTGGTAATGAAAAACTGTTTTTT. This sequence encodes CASSDRRAGNEKLFF.

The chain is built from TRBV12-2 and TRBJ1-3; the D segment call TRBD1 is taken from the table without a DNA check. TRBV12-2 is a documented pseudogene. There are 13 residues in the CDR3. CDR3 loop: CASRLQVFDTIYF. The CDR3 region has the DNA TGTGCAAGTCGCCTACAGGTTTTTGACACCATATATTTT.

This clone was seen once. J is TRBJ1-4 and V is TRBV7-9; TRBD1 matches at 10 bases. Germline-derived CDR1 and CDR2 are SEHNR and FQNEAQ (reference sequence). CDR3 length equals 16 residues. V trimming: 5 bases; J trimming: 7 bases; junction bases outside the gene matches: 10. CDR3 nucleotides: TGTGCCAGCAGCCCCCCCAGGACAGGGGGTTCTGAAAAACTGTTTTTT. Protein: CASSPPRTGGSEKLFF.

In DNA, the CDR3 is TGTGCCAGCAGCTTAGCAGACAGGGGGATTGAAAAACTGTTTTTT. Encoded protein: CASSLADRGIEKLFF. The chain couples TRBV7-9 to TRBJ1-4, with TRBD1 identical over 9 bases. CDR1 and CDR2 from the germline V gene are SEHNR and FQNEAQ (reference sequence). The CDR3 is made up of 15 amino acids. V was pared by 0 bases and J by 7 bases, with 3 bases of the junction left unmatched.

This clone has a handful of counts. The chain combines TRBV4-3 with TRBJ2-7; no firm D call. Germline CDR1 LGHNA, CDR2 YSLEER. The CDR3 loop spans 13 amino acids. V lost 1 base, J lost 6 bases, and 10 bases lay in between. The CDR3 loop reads CASSQAGLGEQYF. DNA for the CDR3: TGCGCCAGCAGCCAAGCCGGGCTTGGCGAGCAGTACTTC.

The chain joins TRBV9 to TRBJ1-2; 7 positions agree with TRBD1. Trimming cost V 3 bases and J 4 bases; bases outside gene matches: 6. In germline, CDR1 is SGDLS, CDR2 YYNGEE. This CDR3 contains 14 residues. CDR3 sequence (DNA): TGTGCCAGCAGCGGACACGGGACAGCCTATGGCTACACCTTC. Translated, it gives CASSGHGTAYGYTF.

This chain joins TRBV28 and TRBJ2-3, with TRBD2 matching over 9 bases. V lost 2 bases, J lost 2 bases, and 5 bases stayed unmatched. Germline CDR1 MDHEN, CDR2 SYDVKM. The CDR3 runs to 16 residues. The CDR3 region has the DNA TGTGCCAGCAGTTTACAGGCGGGGGGGCCCACAGATACGCAGTATTTT. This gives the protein CASSLQAGGPTDTQYF. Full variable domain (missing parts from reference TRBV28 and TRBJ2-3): DVKVTQSSRYLVKRTGEKVFLECVQDMDHENMFWYRQDPGLGLRLIYFSYDVKMKEKGDIPEGYSVSREKKERFSLILESASTNQTSMYLCASSLQAGGPTDTQYFGPGTRLTVL.

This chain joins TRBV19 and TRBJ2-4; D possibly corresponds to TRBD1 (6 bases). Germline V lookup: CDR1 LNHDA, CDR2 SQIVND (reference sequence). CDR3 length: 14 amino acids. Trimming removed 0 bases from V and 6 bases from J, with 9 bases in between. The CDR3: CASSIEGRGNIQYF. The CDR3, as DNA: TGTGCCAGTAGTATAGAAGGCAGGGGAAACATTCAGTACTTC. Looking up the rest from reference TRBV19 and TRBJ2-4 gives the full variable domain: DGGITQSPKYLFRKEGQNVTLSCEQNLNHDAMYWYRQDPGQGLRLIYYSQIVNDFQKGDIAEGYSVSREKKESFPLTVTSAQKNPTAFYLCASSIEGRGNIQYFGAGTRLSVL.

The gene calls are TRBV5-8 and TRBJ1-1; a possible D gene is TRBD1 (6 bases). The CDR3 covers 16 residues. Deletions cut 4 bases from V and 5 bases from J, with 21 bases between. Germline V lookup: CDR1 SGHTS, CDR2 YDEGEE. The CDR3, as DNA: TGTGCCAGCAGCCATTCCCCCACAGGGTCAGGGACTGAAGCTTTCTTT. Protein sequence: CASSHSPTGSGTEAFF.

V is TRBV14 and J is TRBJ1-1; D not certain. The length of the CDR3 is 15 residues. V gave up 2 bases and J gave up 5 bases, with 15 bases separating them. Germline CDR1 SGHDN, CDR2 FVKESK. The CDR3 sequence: CASSQRSNLGTEAFF. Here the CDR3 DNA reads TGTGCCAGCAGCCAACGCTCAAATCTAGGGACTGAAGCTTTCTTT.

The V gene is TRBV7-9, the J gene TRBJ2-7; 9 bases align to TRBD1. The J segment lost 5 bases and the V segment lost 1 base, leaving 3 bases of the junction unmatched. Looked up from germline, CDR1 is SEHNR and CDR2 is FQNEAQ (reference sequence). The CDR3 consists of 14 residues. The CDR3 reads CASSLEGQGNEQYF. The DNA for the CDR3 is TGTGCCAGCAGCTTAGAGGGACAGGGAAACGAGCAGTACTTC.

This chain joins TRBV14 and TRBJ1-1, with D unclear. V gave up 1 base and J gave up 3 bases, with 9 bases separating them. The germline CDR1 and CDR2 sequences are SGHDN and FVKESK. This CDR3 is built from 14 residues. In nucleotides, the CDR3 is TGTGCCAGCAGCCAAGTCATTGGGGACACTGAAGCTTTCTTT. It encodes CASSQVIGDTEAFF. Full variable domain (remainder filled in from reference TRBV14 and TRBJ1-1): EAGVTQFPSHSVIEKGQTVTLRCDPISGHDNLYWYRRVMGKEIKFLLHFVKESKQDESGMPNNRFLAERTGGTYSTLKVQPAELEDSGVYFCASSQVIGDTEAFFGQGTRLTVV.

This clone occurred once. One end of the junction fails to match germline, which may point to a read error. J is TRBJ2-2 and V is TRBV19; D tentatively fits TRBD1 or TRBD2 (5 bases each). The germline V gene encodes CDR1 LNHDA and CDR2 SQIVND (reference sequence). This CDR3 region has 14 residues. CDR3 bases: TGTGCCAGTAGTATAAGGCAGGGAACCGGGGAGCTGTCTTTT. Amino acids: CASSIRQGTGELSF.

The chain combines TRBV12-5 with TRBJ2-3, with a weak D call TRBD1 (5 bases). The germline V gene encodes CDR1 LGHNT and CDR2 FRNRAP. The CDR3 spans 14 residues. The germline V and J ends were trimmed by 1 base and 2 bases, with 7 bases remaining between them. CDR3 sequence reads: CASGLGQTTDTQYF. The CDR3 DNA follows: TGTGCTAGTGGTTTGGGACAGACCACAGATACGCAGTATTTT.

CDR3 coding DNA: TGTGCCAGCAGCTTACATAACTCCGGCGAGCAGTACTTC. Its translation: CASSLHNSGEQYF. The genes are TRBV7-9 and TRBJ2-7; D not certain. Trimming stripped 2 bases from V and 6 bases from J, with 11 bases between. The CDR3 totals 13 residues. CDR1 SEHNR and CDR2 FQNEAQ come from the germline V gene (reference sequence).

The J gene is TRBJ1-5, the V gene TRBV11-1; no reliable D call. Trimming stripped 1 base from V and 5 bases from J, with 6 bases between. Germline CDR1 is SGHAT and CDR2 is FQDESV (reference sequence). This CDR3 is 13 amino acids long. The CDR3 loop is CASSLDSYQPQHF. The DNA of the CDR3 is TGTGCCAGCAGCTTAGACTCTTATCAGCCCCAGCATTTT. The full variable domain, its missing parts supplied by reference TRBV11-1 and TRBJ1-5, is EAEVAQSPRYKITEKSQAVAFWCDPISGHATLYWYRQILGQGPELLVQFQDESVVDDSQLPKDRFSAERLKGVDSTLKIQPAELGDSAMYLCASSLDSYQPQHFGDGTRLSIL.

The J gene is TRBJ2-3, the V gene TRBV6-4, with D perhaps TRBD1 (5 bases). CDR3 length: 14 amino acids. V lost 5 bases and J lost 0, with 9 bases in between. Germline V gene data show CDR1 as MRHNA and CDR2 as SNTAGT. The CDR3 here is CASSPQGSTDTQYF. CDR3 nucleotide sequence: TGTGCCAGCAGTCCTCAGGGAAGCACAGATACGCAGTATTTT.

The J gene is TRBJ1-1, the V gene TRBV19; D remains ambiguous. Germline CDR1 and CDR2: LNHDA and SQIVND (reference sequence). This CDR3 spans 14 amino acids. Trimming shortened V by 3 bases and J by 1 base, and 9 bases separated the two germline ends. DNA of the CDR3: TGTGCCAGTAGTATTTGGGCTTCGAACACTGAAGCTTTCTTT. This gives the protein CASSIWASNTEAFF.

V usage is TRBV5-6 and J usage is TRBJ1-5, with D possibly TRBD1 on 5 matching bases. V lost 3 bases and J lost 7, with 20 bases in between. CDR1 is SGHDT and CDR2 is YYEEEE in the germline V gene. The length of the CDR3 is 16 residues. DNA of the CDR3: TGTGCCAGCAGCTCATTAAAGGGACTCCCGGAGCAGCCCCAGCATTTT. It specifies CASSSLKGLPEQPQHF.